This T cell receptor (beta chain) was retrieved from a study of blood T cell repertoires in COVID-19. Study background: The samples span acute and convalescent COVID-19 from the United States, Italy and Spain.

Only in-frame clones appear in the TCRdb table, and some are missing; sequencing was by immunoSEQ multiplex PCR. The data contain 300,000 to 400,000 clones, 85% to 90% of them seen just once; the ten biggest clones take up less than 3.5%. A single count supports this clone. Seattle patients were enrolled while actively infected and followed longitudinally. The receptor was derived from a woman aged 30 to 39 with COVID-19, enrolled during active disease. Sequences were obtained from peripheral blood.

CDR3 in amino acids: CASSFGARGTDTQYF. The DNA of the CDR3 is TGTGCCAGCAGCTTTGGAGCGAGGGGCACAGATACGCAGTATTTT. V gene TRBV7-2 combines with J gene TRBJ2-3; weak D call: TRBD2 (5 bases). The germline gives CDR1 SGHTA, CDR2 FQGNSA. V lost 3 bases and J 1 base, leaving 11 bases between the germline ends. This CDR3 is built from 15 residues.